This record covers a single T cell receptor (beta chain). CDR3 length: 14 amino acids. Germline assignment: CDR1 SGHTA and CDR2 FQGNSA. V was pared by 5 bases and J by 3 bases, with 2 bases of the junction left unmatched. Per the original data handling: From reference gene primer amplification, estimates of nucleated cell counts were derived. The repertoire was sequenced with immunoSEQ multiplex PCR; TCRdb's copy has only in-frame clones and lacks some. V, J and clone size derive from that table, while D and trimming were established from the DNA sequence. The sample carries around 150,000 clones, roughly 80% recorded once. This sample stems from a study of blood T cell repertoires in COVID-19. Study-wide background: From the United States, Italy and Spain came samples of acute and convalescent COVID-19. PBMCs, B-cell-depleted T cells, or T cells provided the cDNA or gDNA that made up the material.

The chain carries TRBV7-2 and TRBJ2-5; 11 positions agree with TRBD2. Sequenced sample: peripheral blood. This sequence originates from a man between 60 and 70 years old with acute or convalescent COVID-19. This chain's CDR3 is CASSPSGGKETQYF. DNA of the CDR3: TGTGCCAGCAGCCCTAGCGGGGGGAAAGAGACCCAGTACTTC.